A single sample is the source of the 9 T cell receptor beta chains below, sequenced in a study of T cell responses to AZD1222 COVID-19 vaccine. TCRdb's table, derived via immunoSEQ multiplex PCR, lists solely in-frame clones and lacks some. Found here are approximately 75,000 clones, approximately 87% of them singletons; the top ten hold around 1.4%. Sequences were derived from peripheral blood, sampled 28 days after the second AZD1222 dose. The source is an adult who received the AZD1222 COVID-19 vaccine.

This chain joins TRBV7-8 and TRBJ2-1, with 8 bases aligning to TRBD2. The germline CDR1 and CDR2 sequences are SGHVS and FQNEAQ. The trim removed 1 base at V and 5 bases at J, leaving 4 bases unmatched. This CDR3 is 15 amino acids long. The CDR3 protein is CASSLEAGANNEQFF. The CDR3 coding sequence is TGTGCCAGCAGCTTAGAAGCGGGGGCGAACAATGAGCAGTTCTTC.

Written as DNA, the CDR3 is TGTGCCAGCAGAATCAGACAGGTTGGGCATCAGCCCCAGCATTTT. Residues: CASRIRQVGHQPQHF. The chain is built from TRBV28 and TRBJ1-5, with TRBD1 as a possible D gene (6 bases). Germline lookup yields CDR1 MDHEN and CDR2 SYDVKM. This CDR3 spans 15 amino acids. Trimming removed 6 bases from V and 5 bases from J, with 17 bases in between.

As DNA, the CDR3 is TGTGCCAGCACGAGCGGAGGACGAGGCTACACCTTC. Translating it yields CASTSGGRGYTF. This chain links TRBV6-5 with TRBJ1-2; no definite D call. The V and J ends lost 7 bases and 8 bases respectively, with 14 bases between them. Germline V CDR1 and CDR2: MNHEY, SVGAGI. The CDR3 covers 12 residues.

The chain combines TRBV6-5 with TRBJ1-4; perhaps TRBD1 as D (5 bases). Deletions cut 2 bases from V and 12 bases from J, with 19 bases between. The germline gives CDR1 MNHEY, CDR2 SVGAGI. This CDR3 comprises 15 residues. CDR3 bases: TGTGCCAGCAGTTACGCGGGACCGGACTTTAAGGAACTGTTTTTT. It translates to CASSYAGPDFKELFF.

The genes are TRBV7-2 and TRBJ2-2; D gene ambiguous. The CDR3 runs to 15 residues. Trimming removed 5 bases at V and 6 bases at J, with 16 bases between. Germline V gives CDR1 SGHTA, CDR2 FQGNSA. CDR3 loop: CASSRVPLNAGELFF. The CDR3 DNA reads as TGTGCCAGCAGCCGGGTCCCCCTAAACGCCGGGGAGCTGTTTTTT.

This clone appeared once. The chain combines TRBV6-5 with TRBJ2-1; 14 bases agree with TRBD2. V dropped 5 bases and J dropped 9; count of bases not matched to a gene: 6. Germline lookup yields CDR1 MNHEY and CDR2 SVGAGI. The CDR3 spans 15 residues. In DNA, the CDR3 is TGTGCCAGCAGTCCCGGGACTAGCGGGGGATTTGAGCAGTTCTTC. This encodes CASSPGTSGGFEQFF.

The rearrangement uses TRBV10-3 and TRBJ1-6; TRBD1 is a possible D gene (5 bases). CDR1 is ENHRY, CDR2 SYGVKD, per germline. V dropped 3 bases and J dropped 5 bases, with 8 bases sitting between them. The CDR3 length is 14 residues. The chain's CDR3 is CAISDSGDNSPLHF. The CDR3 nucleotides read TGTGCCATCAGTGATTCGGGGGATAATTCACCCCTCCACTTT.

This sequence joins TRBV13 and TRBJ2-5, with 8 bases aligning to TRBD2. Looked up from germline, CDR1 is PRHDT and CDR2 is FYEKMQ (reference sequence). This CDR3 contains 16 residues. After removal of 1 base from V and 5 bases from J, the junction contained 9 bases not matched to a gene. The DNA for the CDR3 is TGTGCCAGCAGCTTAGCGCACGGGGGGGAAGGGGAGACCCAGTACTTC. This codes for CASSLAHGGEGETQYF. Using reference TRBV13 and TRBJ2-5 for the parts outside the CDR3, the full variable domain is AAGVIQSPRHLIKEKRETATLKCYPIPRHDTVYWYQQGPGQDPQFLISFYEKMQSDKGSIPDRFSAQQFSDYHSELNMSSLELGDSALYFCASSLAHGGEGETQYFGPGTRLLVL.

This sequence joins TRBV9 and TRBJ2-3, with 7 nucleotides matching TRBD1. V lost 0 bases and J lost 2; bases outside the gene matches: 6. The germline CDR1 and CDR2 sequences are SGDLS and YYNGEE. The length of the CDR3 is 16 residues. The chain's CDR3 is CASSVDGTADTDTQYF. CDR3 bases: TGTGCCAGCAGCGTAGACGGGACAGCCGACACAGATACGCAGTATTTT. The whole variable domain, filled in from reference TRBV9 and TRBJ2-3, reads DSGVTQTPKHLITATGQRVTLRCSPRSGDLSVYWYQQSLDQGLQFLIQYYNGEERAKGNILERFSAQQFPDLHSELNLSSLELGDSALYFCASSVDGTADTDTQYFGPGTRLTVL.